The clone carrying this T cell receptor beta chain was seen a few times. This entry is derived from a study of blood T cell repertoires in COVID-19. As for the study in general: Sample material is recorded as cDNA or gDNA derived from T cells, B-cell-depleted T cells, or PBMCs.

Data came from immunoSEQ multiplex PCR; TCRdb stores just in-frame clones and leaves some out. This sample has roughly 110,000 clones, with around 75% found just once. The specimen sequenced was peripheral blood. The sequence was collected from a human donor with acute or convalescent COVID-19. The donor label of this sample is uncertain.

The CDR3 spells CASSLMGGQGAYEQYF. CDR3 DNA: TGCGCCAGCAGCTTAATGGGGGGACAGGGGGCCTACGAGCAGTACTTC. The chain recombines TRBV5-1 with TRBJ2-7; 11 bases are a match to TRBD1. Germline V CDR1 and CDR2: SGHRS, YFSETQ. With V trimmed by 2 bases and J by 2 bases, 6 bases remained unmatched. The CDR3 has 16 residues.